Listed below are T cell receptor beta chains from one sample, sequenced in a study of blood T cell repertoires in COVID-19. Sequenced by immunoSEQ multiplex PCR; TCRdb stores in-frame clones only, minus some. The sample holds approximately 100,000 clones; roughly 92% are singletons and the top ten take around 5.7%. Sequences were obtained from peripheral blood. These receptors were obtained from a man in his 70s with acute or convalescent COVID-19. Both conserved end residues are part of each CDR3. D genes are given only for firm matches. Expanded clones get a size class; other rows say once, few or many, or leave the size out.

cdr3_nt cdr3_aa d_call clone_size j_call v_call
TGTGCCAGCAGCGAAGGGGTAATTGCAGATACGCAGTATTTT CASSEGVIADTQYF NA NA TRBJ2-3 TRBV11-2
TGTGCCAGCAGCCCCCCAAGCGGCAGGGGAGCCACTGAAGCTTTCTTT CASSPPSGRGATEAFF NA NA TRBJ1-1 TRBV9
NA CASSSSSSGAEAFF NA few TRBJ1-1 TRBV10-1
TGTGCCAGCGCCACGCGGGGGGGCAGCACCGGGGAGCTGTTTTTT CASATRGGSTGELFF TRBD2 NA TRBJ2-2 TRBV28
TGTGCCACCAGCAGAGATTGGGGGGGTCCCAAGGACACTGAAGCTTTCTTT CATSRDWGGPKDTEAFF NA NA TRBJ1-1 TRBV15
TGTGCCAGCAGCCAAGCTGGGGGGGTTTACGAGCAGTACTTC CASSQAGGVYEQYF TRBD2 NA TRBJ2-7 TRBV3-1/TRBV3-2
TGTGCCAGCAGTTTCGTGAACACTGAAGCTTTCTTT CASSFVNTEAFF NA NA TRBJ1-1 TRBV6-5
TGTGCCAGCAATTTAGAAGCGGGGGCTTTAAATTCACCCCTCCACTTT CASNLEAGALNSPLHF NA once TRBJ1-6 TRBV27
TGTGCCAGCCTACCGGGACAGGGAAGCTCTGGGGCCAACGTCCTGACTTTC CASLPGQGSSGANVLTF TRBD1 NA TRBJ2-6 TRBV11-3
TGTGCCAGCAGTATCAGGGGGACAGGGAGTTTCTACGGCTACACCTTC CASSIRGTGSFYGYTF TRBD1 NA TRBJ1-2 TRBV6-4
TGCGCCAGCAGCTTACAGTTGACAGCTGGGGCCAACGTCCTGACTTTC CASSLQLTAGANVLTF NA NA TRBJ2-6 TRBV5-1
TGCGCCAGCAGCGTGGGACAGAGCACAGATACGCAGTATTTT CASSVGQSTDTQYF TRBD1 NA TRBJ2-3 TRBV5-1
TGTGCCAGCAGCCAAGGGAAGCGGTGGATGAACACTGAAGCTTTCTTT CASSQGKRWMNTEAFF NA NA TRBJ1-1 TRBV3-1/TRBV3-2
TGTGCCAGTCAAGACAGGGATAATTCACCCCTCCACTTT CASQDRDNSPLHF TRBD1 NA TRBJ1-6 TRBV19
TGTGCCAGCAGTGAAGGGGCCCAGGGGCCAGCTTTCTTT CASSEGAQGPAFF NA NA TRBJ1-1 TRBV6-1
TGTGCCATCAGTTCGGAGGGGCACACAGATACGCAGTATTTT CAISSEGHTDTQYF NA NA TRBJ2-3 TRBV10-3
TGTGCCAGCAGCTTAAATGAAGAGGGGGAGTATCGCTACGAGCAGTACTTC CASSLNEEGEYRYEQYF NA once TRBJ2-7 TRBV7-8
TGTGCCAGCAGCTTAGAAGGACAGGGGCCCGATACGCAGTATTTT CASSLEGQGPDTQYF TRBD1 NA TRBJ2-3 TRBV7-9
TGTGCCAGCAGTTTGGGTCGGGGGTCACCCCTCCACTTT CASSLGRGSPLHF NA NA TRBJ1-6 TRBV12-3/TRBV12-4
TGTGCCAGCAGTGACCAGGGGGGCGAGAATTCACCCCTCCACTTT CASSDQGGENSPLHF TRBD1 NA TRBJ1-6 TRBV2
TGTGCCAGCAGTTTTCTAGCGGGAGTCTACAATGAGCAGTTCTTC CASSFLAGVYNEQFF TRBD2 NA TRBJ2-1 TRBV11-3
TGCAGTGCTTCTGATCAGCCCCAGCATTTT CSASDQPQHF NA once TRBJ1-5 TRBV20-1
TGTGCCAGCAGCAAGCGGGGGACTAGCATACAAGAGACCCAGTACTTC CASSKRGTSIQETQYF NA NA TRBJ2-5 TRBV21-1
TGCGCCAGCAGCTTGGGGGCCCCGCCGGCCGGAAACACCATATATTTT CASSLGAPPAGNTIYF NA once TRBJ1-3 TRBV5-1
TGTGCCAGCAGCTTAGATAATCACGGTTATGAGCAGTTCTTC CASSLDNHGYEQFF NA few TRBJ2-1 TRBV11-2
TGTGCCAGCAGCTCGGGCCCGGGACAGGGGGGGAATTCACCCCTCCACTTT CASSSGPGQGGNSPLHF TRBD1 NA TRBJ1-6 TRBV11-3
TGTGCCAGCAGCTTAGGGACAGCAGATACGCAGTATTTT CASSLGTADTQYF NA NA TRBJ2-3 TRBV7-9